These 7 T cell receptor beta chains share one sample of origin, sequenced in a study of blood T cells in healthy people across ages (dated by TCRdb to the mid-2010s). Libraries were built with 5' RACE. A second PCR of roughly 7 to 11 cycles was performed with a sample-barcoded 5' primer and a J-beta primer mix. In-frame beta chains were kept once TCRdb had trimmed the public reads at Q25 with fastp and called clones with MiXCR. Every CDR3 protein is listed once, alongside the most common genes and DNA of its rows. The sample has 1.5 million to 2 million distinct CDR3 sequences on record, approximately 39% of them singletons. More than 20% of the sample belongs to the ten largest clones. Source material: blood. The receptor set was obtained from a human donor in good health.

This chain uses TRBV7-9 with TRBJ2-6; 7 bases map to TRBD1. CDR3 size: 18 residues. The germline gives CDR1 SEHNR, CDR2 FQNEAQ (reference sequence). V gave up 2 bases and J gave up 1 base; unmatched junction bases: 8. This CDR3 is CASSLFWDSESGANVLTF. The CDR3 bases are TGTGCCAGCAGCTTATTTTGGGACAGCGAATCTGGGGCCAACGTCCTGACTTTC.

This sequence joins TRBV5-1 and TRBJ1-2; D perhaps matches TRBD1 (6 bases). The length of the CDR3 is 15 residues. Per germline, CDR1 SGHRS and CDR2 YFSETQ. Trimming shortened V by 4 bases and J by 2 bases, and 15 bases separated the two germline ends. CDR3 region: CASSARGALNYGYTF. As DNA, the CDR3 is TGCGCCAGCAGCGCCCGGGGGGCTTTGAACTATGGCTACACCTTC.

The gene calls are TRBV28 and TRBJ2-1, with 10 bases matching TRBD2. J lost 7 bases, V lost 6 bases, and 24 bases had no gene match. The CDR3 totals 20 residues. The germline V gene encodes CDR1 MDHEN and CDR2 SYDVKM. The CDR3 nucleotides read TGTGCCAGCAGCAAACCTCGACTTAAGCGGGGGGGCCTGGGACCAAATGAGCAGTTCTTC. It yields the protein CASSKPRLKRGGLGPNEQFF.

The rearrangement links TRBV6-2 or TRBV6-3 to TRBJ2-7; tentative D call: TRBD2 (6 bases). CDR1 is MNHEY and CDR2 is SVGEGT in the germline V gene. The V end lost 4 bases, the J end lost 2 bases, and 21 bases lay between the germline ends. The CDR3 is made up of 17 amino acids. The CDR3 is CASSSTLQAGQAYEQYF. Here the CDR3 DNA reads TGTGCCAGCAGTTCGACGCTCCAAGCGGGCCAAGCCTACGAGCAGTACTTC.

This rearrangement joins TRBV7-6 to TRBJ1-2; tentative D call: TRBD1 (6 bases). The length of the CDR3 is 16 residues. The V gene lost 5 bases and the J gene lost 3 bases, with 19 bases spanning the gap. Germline CDR1 reads SGHVS; CDR2 reads FNYEAQ. The CDR3 DNA reads TGTGCCAGCAGCCCCTCTGGGGCGGGGGCCGACTATGGCTACACCTTC. The encoded protein is CASSPSGAGADYGYTF.

This clonotype was found a few times. V usage is TRBV12-3 or TRBV12-4 and J usage is TRBJ1-1; D is perhaps TRBD1 (6 bases). V was clipped by 3 bases and J by 7 bases, with 12 bases between them. The CDR3 runs 13 residues. The CDR3 here is CASSLTGPHEAFF. CDR3 sequence (DNA): TGTGCCAGCAGTTTGACAGGACCACATGAAGCTTTCTTT.

Comment on this clonotype: A single base separates this from a much larger clone, so it may be a read error. The chain is built from TRBV5-1 and TRBJ2-7, with D perhaps given as TRBD1 or TRBD2 (5 bases each). Germline CDR1 and CDR2: SGHRS and YFSETQ. With 4 bases removed from V and 4 bases from J, the gap between germline ends came to 18 bases. The CDR3 runs to 15 residues. The CDR3 sequence is CASSEGTVSRYEQYF. CDR3 DNA: TGCGCCAGCAGCGAAGGGACCGTCAGTCGTTACGAGCAGTACTTC. Based on the CDR3 plus reference TRBV5-1 and TRBJ2-7, the full variable domain is KAGVTQTPRYLIKTRGQQVTLSCSPISGHRSVSWYQQTPGQGLQFLFEYFSETQRNKGNFPGRFSGRQFSNSRSEMNVSTLELGDSALYLCASSEGTVSRYEQYFGPGTRLTVT.